Shown below are 31 T cell receptor beta chains from a single sample sequenced in a study of T cell repertoires in cytomegalovirus infection (dated by TCRdb to between 2018 and 2020). The sample's treatment or condition label, in plain terms: in vitro stimulation with specific CMV peptide epitopes to enrich CMV-specific T cells. The data were produced on an Illumina HiSeq 1500. TCRdb itself trimmed the public reads at Q25 with fastp, ran MiXCR and retained productive beta chains. Here each entry gathers all rows of one CDR3 protein and keeps the most common genes and DNA. This sample comprises about 180,000 distinct CDR3 sequences, 20% to 25% of them detected only once. Together, the top ten hold about 25% of the sample. Their recognized antigens are unknown. The material was CD8+ T cells from cultured PBMCs, obtained from culture after CMV antigen stimulation. All receptors derive from a human donor in good health (CMV status not recorded). Some clones in this sample may be carry-over from other donors' samples.

V is TRBV7-6 and J is TRBJ1-4, with TRBD1 identical over 8 bases. Trimming took 5 bases from V and 0 from J; bases not matched to a gene: 14. This CDR3 comprises 19 residues. CDR1 is SGHVS, CDR2 FNYEAQ, per germline. For the CDR3, the DNA is TGTGCCAGCAGCGGAGGGACAGGCATTAAATCCTCAACTAATGAAAAACTGTTTTTT. It encodes CASSGGTGIKSSTNEKLFF. The complete variable domain, with remaining parts taken from reference TRBV7-6 and TRBJ1-4, reads GAGVSQSPRYKVTKRGQDVALRCDPISGHVSLYWYRQALGQGPEFLTYFNYEAQQDKSGLPNDRFSAERPEGSISTLTIQRTEQRDSAMYRCASSGGTGIKSSTNEKLFFGSGTQLSVL.

This clonotype occurred a few times. This rearrangement joins TRBV4-2 to TRBJ2-3; no firm D call. V was cut by 2 bases and J by 3 bases, with 12 bases left in between. Germline V gives CDR1 LGHNA, CDR2 YNFKEQ. CDR3 size: 15 residues. The CDR3 nucleotides read TGTGCCAGCAGCCAACGCGCTAGGGCGACAGATACGCAGTATTTT. Its translation: CASSQRARATDTQYF.

The chain carries TRBV7-9 and TRBJ2-7, with TRBD1 matching 7 bases. The CDR3 loop spans 16 amino acids. Per the germline V gene, CDR1 is SEHNR and CDR2 is FQNEAQ (reference sequence). The V gene end was trimmed by 5 bases and the J gene end by 1 base; junction bases not matched to a gene: 11. CDR3 DNA sequence: TGTGCCAGCAGCGCGCCCGTGACAGGGATTTCCTACGAGCAGTACTTC. Translated: CASSAPVTGISYEQYF. Looking up the rest from reference TRBV7-9 and TRBJ2-7 gives the full variable domain: DTGVSQNPRHKITKRGQNVTFRCDPISEHNRLYWYRQTLGQGPEFLTYFQNEAQLEKSRLLSDRFSAERPKGSFSTLEIQRTEQGDSAMYLCASSAPVTGISYEQYFGPGTRLTVT.

A few counts support this clonotype. The gene calls are TRBV6-6 and TRBJ1-6; D is unclear. V was cut by 0 bases and J by 0 bases, with 21 bases left in between. The CDR3 length is 21 residues. The germline V gene encodes CDR1 MNHNY and CDR2 SVGAGI (reference sequence). The CDR3 spells CASSYSMAPLLTSSYNSPLHF. Written as DNA, the CDR3 is TGTGCCAGCAGTTACTCGATGGCCCCATTATTAACGAGCTCCTATAATTCACCCCTCCACTTT.

Only a few counts were recorded for this clonotype. The rearrangement joins TRBV7-9 to TRBJ2-3, with TRBD2 identical over 11 bases. The CDR3 is 18 amino acids. Trimming removed 5 bases from V and 1 base from J; junction bases left unmatched: 11. From germline, CDR1 is SEHNR and CDR2 FQNEAQ (reference sequence). In DNA, the CDR3 is TGTGCCAGCAGCGGCCGCGGGGGTAGCGGGGGGGGCACAGATACGCAGTATTTT. Its protein is CASSGRGGSGGGTDTQYF.

This clonotype was observed a few times. One end of the junction varies from germline; a read error may be responsible. J is TRBJ1-2 and V is TRBV4-1; maybe TRBD1 (5 bases). Germline V gives CDR1 MGHRA, CDR2 YSYEKL. This CDR3 has 14 amino acids. CDR3 protein: CASSQPDSNYGYTF. DNA of the CDR3: TGTGCCAGCAGCCAACCAGACAGTAACTATGGCTACACCTTC.

In its sample, this clonotype was seen once. The chain has TRBV5-5 and TRBJ1-1; D uncertain. There are 14 residues in the CDR3. Trimming pared 1 base from V and 4 bases from J, leaving 11 bases between. Per the germline V gene, CDR1 is SGHKS and CDR2 is YYEKEE (reference sequence). The CDR3 sequence: CASSLSGGGTEAFF. As DNA, the CDR3 is TGTGCCAGCAGCTTGTCCGGAGGAGGCACTGAAGCTTTCTTT. Looking up the rest from reference TRBV5-5 and TRBJ1-1 gives the full variable domain: DAGVTQSPTHLIKTRGQQVTLRCSPISGHKSVSWYQQVLGQGPQFIFQYYEKEERGRGNFPDRFSARQFPNYSSELNVNALLLGDSALYLCASSLSGGGTEAFFGQGTRLTVV.

This chain links TRBV28 with TRBJ1-5; 9 nucleotides line up with TRBD1. Germline CDR1 is MDHEN and CDR2 is SYDVKM. J gave up 2 bases and V 1 base, and 3 bases lay outside the gene matches. The CDR3 length is 16 residues. CDR3 bases: TGTGCCAGCAGTTTATTACAGGGGGCTGGCAATCAGCCCCAGCATTTT. Protein sequence: CASSLLQGAGNQPQHF.

This clonotype was seen more than once but under ten times. The chain is built from TRBV7-9 and TRBJ1-1; weak D call: TRBD1 (5 bases). Per the germline V gene, CDR1 is SEHNR and CDR2 is FQNEAQ (reference sequence). This CDR3 spans 14 amino acids. Trimming pared 4 bases from V and 0 bases from J, leaving 9 bases between. DNA of the CDR3: TGTGCCAGCAGCTCGGACACCATGAACACTGAAGCTTTCTTT. This translates into CASSSDTMNTEAFF.

This clonotype was seen at least ten times. J is TRBJ2-7 and V is TRBV7-6; the D is unclear. Looked up from germline, CDR1 is SGHVS and CDR2 is FNYEAQ. This CDR3 has 13 amino acids. Trimming took 1 base from V and 4 from J, leaving 8 bases between them. The CDR3 sequence is CASSLEVGYEQYF. The CDR3 nucleotides are TGTGCCAGCAGCTTAGAGGTTGGGTACGAGCAGTACTTC.

The chain recombines TRBV6-2 or TRBV6-3 with TRBJ2-7; D remains ambiguous. The germline CDR1 and CDR2 sequences are MNHEY and SVGEGT. Deletions cut 0 bases from V and 0 bases from J, with 15 bases between. This CDR3 contains 17 residues. CDR3 sequence reads: CASSYSPLRTASYEQYF. In nucleotides, the CDR3 is TGTGCCAGCAGTTACTCCCCTCTAAGAACGGCCTCCTACGAGCAGTACTTC.

The chain recombines TRBV7-2 with TRBJ1-1; D call uncertain. The length of the CDR3 is 13 residues. V was trimmed by 5 bases and J by 5 bases, leaving 12 bases between them. Germline loops: CDR1 SGHTA, CDR2 FQGNSA. The CDR3: CASSGEGRTEAFF. The CDR3 DNA follows: TGTGCCAGCAGCGGGGAAGGGAGGACTGAAGCTTTCTTT.

This clonotype was recorded many times. This rearrangement joins TRBV4-1 to TRBJ1-5; tentatively, D is TRBD1 (5 bases). The CDR3 covers 16 residues. Germline assignment: CDR1 MGHRA and CDR2 YSYEKL. Deletions cut 4 bases from V and 0 bases from J, with 13 bases between. This chain's CDR3 is CASSLGASHSNQPQHF. The DNA of the CDR3 is TGCGCCAGCAGCCTCGGGGCCAGCCATAGCAATCAGCCCCAGCATTTT.

This clonotype was seen a few times. The genes are TRBV11-3 and TRBJ2-1; D is uncertain. V gave up 5 bases and J gave up 7 bases, with 18 bases separating them. This CDR3 has 15 residues. The germline CDR1 and CDR2 sequences are SGHNT and YENEEA. CDR3 coding DNA: TGTGCCAGCAGCCCGTGGACGGAAGAGAGGAATGAGCAGTTCTTC. It encodes CASSPWTEERNEQFF.

This clonotype was recorded many times. V and J are TRBV12-3 or TRBV12-4 and TRBJ2-5; 9 nucleotides align to TRBD1. V lost 6 bases and J lost 5; bases outside the gene matches: 1. The CDR3 loop spans 12 amino acids. The DNA for the CDR3 is TGTGCCAGCAGGACAGGGGGGGAGACCCAGTACTTC. It codes for CASRTGGETQYF.

The chain is built from TRBV7-2 and TRBJ1-5, with a possible D match to TRBD1 (5 bases). CDR1 is SGHTA and CDR2 is FQGNSA in the germline V gene. V was pared by 1 base and J by 2 bases, with 9 bases between. The CDR3 is 15 residues long. The CDR3 protein is CASSLVRGGNQPQHF. Here the CDR3 DNA reads TGTGCCAGCAGCTTAGTACGAGGGGGCAATCAGCCCCAGCATTTT.

This clonotype was counted between two and nine times. This chain uses TRBV19 with TRBJ1-2; maybe TRBD1 (5 bases). Trimming removed 3 bases at V and 4 bases at J, with 12 bases between. CDR1 and CDR2 from the germline V gene are LNHDA and SQIVND (reference sequence). There are 14 residues in the CDR3. Here the CDR3 reads CASSIRGGIYGYTF. CDR3 DNA sequence: TGTGCCAGTAGTATCCGGGGGGGAATCTATGGCTACACCTTC.

The chain is built from TRBV28 and TRBJ2-3; TRBD1 agrees at 9 bases. The V gene end was trimmed by 5 bases and the J gene end by 1 base; junction bases not matched to a gene: 13. CDR3 size: 18 residues. Looked up from germline, CDR1 is MDHEN and CDR2 is SYDVKM. CDR3 sequence (DNA): TGTGCCAGCAGTACACCCGGGACAGGGAGGCCCCGCACAGATACGCAGTATTTT. This encodes CASSTPGTGRPRTDTQYF. The entire variable domain, with the rest obtained from reference TRBV28 and TRBJ2-3, is as follows: DVKVTQSSRYLVKRTGEKVFLECVQDMDHENMFWYRQDPGLGLRLIYFSYDVKMKEKGDIPEGYSVSREKKERFSLILESASTNQTSMYLCASSTPGTGRPRTDTQYFGPGTRLTVL.

The table lists this clonotype with a few counts. V is TRBV7-3 and J is TRBJ2-1, with 7 bases matching TRBD2. The V segment lost 5 bases and the J segment 8 bases; nucleotides outside the gene matches: 12. This CDR3 has 15 amino acids. The germline gives CDR1 SGHTA, CDR2 FQGTGA. The CDR3 sequence is CASSLTGGRGDEQFF. In DNA form, the CDR3 reads TGTGCCAGCAGCCTCACCGGGGGTCGGGGGGATGAGCAGTTCTTC.

J is TRBJ2-3 and V is TRBV6-1, with a tentative D call TRBD2 (7 bases). Germline CDR1 and CDR2: MNHNS and SASEGT. V lost 2 bases and J lost 0, with 15 bases in between. The CDR3 has 17 residues. Here the CDR3 reads CASSEPVAGASTDTQYF. As DNA, the CDR3 is TGTGCCAGCAGTGAACCCGTCGCGGGGGCGAGCACAGATACGCAGTATTTT.

This clonotype came up many times. The chain has TRBV19 and TRBJ1-4; unclear D gene. This CDR3 is built from 16 residues. Germline-derived CDR1 and CDR2 are LNHDA and SQIVND (reference sequence). With 4 bases removed from V and 8 bases from J, the gap between germline ends came to 20 bases. The CDR3 here is CASSNDIRFEGEKLFF. The CDR3 nucleotides are TGTGCCAGTAGTAATGACATCCGGTTCGAGGGAGAAAAACTGTTTTTT.

The V call is TRBV7-2, the J call TRBJ2-5, with D uncertain. V was cut by 5 bases and J by 4 bases, with 14 bases left in between. This CDR3 has 14 residues. Germline V gene data show CDR1 as SGHTA and CDR2 as FQGNSA. The CDR3 loop reads CASSPTLRRETQYF. CDR3 coding DNA: TGTGCCAGCAGCCCCACCCTGAGGAGAGAGACCCAGTACTTC.

J is TRBJ1-1 and V is TRBV19; D possibly corresponds to TRBD1 (6 bases). V dropped 0 bases and J dropped 2 bases, with 13 bases sitting between them. The germline gives CDR1 LNHDA, CDR2 SQIVND (reference sequence). CDR3 length: 16 amino acids. This CDR3 reads CASSIDHRTENTEAFF. In DNA form, the CDR3 reads TGTGCCAGTAGTATAGATCATCGGACAGAAAACACTGAAGCTTTCTTT.

This chain links TRBV7-9 with TRBJ2-7; 10 bases agree with TRBD2. After removal of 6 bases from V and 3 bases from J, the junction contained 8 bases not matched to a gene. The length of the CDR3 is 15 residues. Germline V CDR1 and CDR2: SEHNR, FQNEAQ (reference sequence). The CDR3 nucleotides read TGTGCCAGCAGAGACCTTAGCGGGGGGCACTACGAGCAGTACTTC. Amino acid sequence: CASRDLSGGHYEQYF.

This clonotype came up a few times. CDR3 protein: CASSQAVARLSIEAFF. The DNA of the CDR3 is TGCGCCAGCAGCCAAGCCGTGGCCCGGTTGTCGATTGAAGCTTTCTTT. The chain carries TRBV4-3 and TRBJ1-1; D gene uncertain. Trimming stripped 1 base from V and 7 bases from J, with 19 bases between. The CDR3 is 16 residues long. CDR1 and CDR2 from the germline V gene are LGHNA and YSLEER.

This clonotype was recorded a few times. This chain connects TRBV6-2 or TRBV6-3 to TRBJ2-3, with 14 bases fitting TRBD2. Germline CDR1 MNHEY, CDR2 SVGEGT. Unmatched junction bases numbered 10, after V lost 6 bases and J lost 5 bases. This CDR3 is 17 amino acids long. The CDR3 here is CASSPPGLAGVGDTQYF. The CDR3 bases are TGTGCCAGCAGCCCTCCGGGACTAGCGGGGGTCGGAGATACGCAGTATTTT.

This clonotype was seen a handful of times. The chain employs TRBV6-6 and TRBJ1-2, with TRBD1 matching over 9 bases. Germline loops: CDR1 MNHNY, CDR2 SVGAGI (reference sequence). This CDR3 has 17 residues. With 0 bases clipped from V and 8 bases from J, the junction kept 13 bases outside the gene matches. The DNA of the CDR3 is TGTGCCAGCAGTTACTCGAAGAGAGGACAGGGGCCAGAAGGCTACACCTTC. Its protein product is CASSYSKRGQGPEGYTF.

V is TRBV6-2 or TRBV6-3 and J is TRBJ1-5; D possibly corresponds to TRBD1 (6 bases). The CDR3 spans 17 residues. Trimming took 2 bases from V and 3 from J, leaving 17 bases between them. Germline V CDR1 and CDR2: MNHEY, SVGEGT. The CDR3, as DNA: TGTGCCAGCAGTTACGCCGGGGGGGGGCGGAACAATCAGCCCCAGCATTTT. This translates into CASSYAGGGRNNQPQHF.

This chain links TRBV7-9 with TRBJ1-2; 7 bases are a match to TRBD1. V dropped 3 bases and J dropped 8; count of bases not matched to a gene: 12. Germline V gives CDR1 SEHNR, CDR2 FQNEAQ (reference sequence). CDR3 length equals 15 residues. This CDR3 reads CASSFFDRDGRGYTF. DNA of the CDR3: TGTGCCAGCAGCTTTTTCGACAGGGATGGAAGAGGCTACACCTTC.

The rearrangement joins TRBV27 to TRBJ1-2; 9 nucleotides agree with TRBD1. J was trimmed by 6 bases and V by 6 bases; bases with no gene match: 11. Germline CDR1 is MNHEY and CDR2 is SMNVEV (reference sequence). CDR3 size: 15 residues. CDR3 sequence reads: CASRRGGQGRNGYTF. CDR3 nucleotides: TGTGCCAGCAGGAGGGGGGGACAGGGTCGGAATGGCTACACCTTC.

The chain carries TRBV4-3 and TRBJ2-1; D call uncertain. The CDR3 has 16 amino acids. Trimming pared 0 bases from V and 3 bases from J, leaving 12 bases between. CDR1 LGHNA and CDR2 YSLEER come from the germline V gene. The CDR3 sequence: CASSQEGVGSYNEQFF. The CDR3 coding sequence is TGCGCCAGCAGCCAAGAGGGTGTGGGCAGCTACAATGAGCAGTTCTTC.